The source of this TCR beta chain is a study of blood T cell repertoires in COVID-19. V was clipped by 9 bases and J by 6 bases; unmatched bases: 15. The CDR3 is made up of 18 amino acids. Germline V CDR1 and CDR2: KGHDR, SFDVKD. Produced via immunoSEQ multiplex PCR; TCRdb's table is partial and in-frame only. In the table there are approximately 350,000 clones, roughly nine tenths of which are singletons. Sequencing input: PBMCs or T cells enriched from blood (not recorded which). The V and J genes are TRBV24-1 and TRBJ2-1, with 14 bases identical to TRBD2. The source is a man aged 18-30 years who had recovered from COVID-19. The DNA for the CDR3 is TGTGCCACCGGGTACGTGGGACTAGCGGGAGAAGGTAGCAATGAGCAGTTCTTC. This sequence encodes CATGYVGLAGEGSNEQFF.